This TCR beta chain was found in a study of read filtering for tumor transcriptome and immune sequencing. In the study overall: Revised staging placed roughly 8 patients in R-ISS I, roughly 16 in II, more than 5 in III. After DNase treatment, RNA was made into whole-transcriptome libraries. General study findings and limits: RNA-seq captured clonotypes less deeply and reliably than IR-seq.

Details on this clonotype: Its specificity is unknown. One end of the junction does not line up with germline, which may come from a read error.

This CDR3 region has 14 residues. CDR1 and CDR2 from the germline V gene are KGHSH and LQKENI. The library was built from around 400 ng RNA with molecular barcoded adaptors for alpha/delta and beta/gamma chains. TCRdb fed the reads into MiXCR, producing one record per CDR3 protein. The data show approximately 50,000 distinct CDR3 sequences, with 20% to 25% seen just once and about 15% held by the top ten. The TCR originated in a donor at least 40 years old with multiple myeloma. The chain couples TRBV18 to TRBJ1-2; 8 positions agree with TRBD1. Sequenced input: a population of CD138-negative cells sorted from bone marrow. CDR3 nucleotide sequence: TGTTCCAGCTCACCACCGGAACAGGGGGATGGCTACACCTTC. Translated, it gives CSSSPPEQGDGYTF.